These 22 T cell receptor beta chains were sequenced from one sample in a study of shared clonotypes between healthy human individuals. The protocol was immunoSEQ multiplex PCR, while the TCRdb copy is restricted to in-frame clones and leaves out a portion. Seen here are hundreds of thousands of clones, roughly 83% observed once, and the top ten hold 13%. The source material was PBMCs. The receptor source for this set is a woman between 35 and 50 years old in good health. Some clones in this sample may be carry-over from other donors' samples.

This clone was picked up one time. The chain carries TRBV5-1 and TRBJ2-7; the D gene is possibly TRBD1 (6 bases). Trimming removed 0 bases at V and 3 bases at J, with 16 bases between. Germline V gene data show CDR1 as SGHRS and CDR2 as YFSETQ. CDR3 length equals 16 residues. The CDR3, as DNA: TGCGCCAGCAGCTTGGACCACAGGGAGTTGAACTACGAGCAGTACTTC. This encodes CASSLDHRELNYEQYF.

The gene calls are TRBV2 and TRBJ2-2; D remains ambiguous. Germline-derived CDR1 and CDR2 are SNHLY and FYNNEI. CDR3 length: 13 amino acids. The ends were cut back, 8 bases at V and 6 bases at J, with 13 bases in the middle. CDR3 sequence (DNA): TGTGCCAGCTGGGTGGGAAACGCCGGGGAGCTGTTTTTT. Encoded protein: CASWVGNAGELFF.

V and J are TRBV5-5 and TRBJ2-7, with a weak D call TRBD2 (6 bases). The CDR3 runs to 14 residues. Germline V gene lookup returns CDR1 SGHKS and CDR2 YYEKEE (reference sequence). Trimming cost V 2 bases and J 3 bases, with 12 bases left between them. Here the CDR3 DNA reads TGTGCCAGCAGCTTAGGCGGGGTCGGCTACGAGCAGTACTTC. Translated, it gives CASSLGGVGYEQYF.

The genes are TRBV5-8 and TRBJ2-5, with D uncertain. This CDR3 spans 16 amino acids. Between the trimmed V and J ends, which lost 0 bases and 2 bases, there was a span of 14 bases. Germline V gene sequence: CDR1 SGHTS, CDR2 YDEGEE. The CDR3 region is CASSLVESASQETQYF. In DNA form, the CDR3 reads TGTGCCAGCAGCTTGGTAGAGTCGGCCTCTCAAGAGACCCAGTACTTC.

The rearrangement uses TRBV5-1 and TRBJ2-7; tentatively, D is TRBD1 or TRBD2 (5 bases each). The CDR3 consists of 15 residues. Germline CDR1 SGHRS, CDR2 YFSETQ. Trimming removed 0 bases at V and 2 bases at J, with 12 bases between. The CDR3: CASSLGAVGAYEQYF. CDR3 sequence (DNA): TGCGCCAGCAGCTTGGGGGCTGTGGGGGCCTACGAGCAGTACTTC.

V gene TRBV28 combines with J gene TRBJ2-1, with D hard to call. The CDR3 spans 12 residues. Trimming shortened V by 8 bases and J by 10 bases, and 15 bases separated the two germline ends. CDR1 and CDR2 (germline): MDHEN, SYDVKM. CDR3 in amino acids: CASGIFGQEQFF. The CDR3 region has the DNA TGTGCCAGCGGGATCTTCGGGCAGGAGCAGTTCTTC.

The chain combines TRBV4-2 with TRBJ2-3, with 8 positions matching TRBD2. There are 16 residues in the CDR3. The germline CDR1 and CDR2 sequences are LGHNA and YNFKEQ. The J segment lost 3 bases and the V segment lost 0 bases, leaving 5 bases of the junction unmatched. The CDR3 spells CASSQDRAGGTDTQYF. CDR3 DNA: TGTGCCAGCAGCCAAGATCGGGCGGGAGGAACAGATACGCAGTATTTT.

The chain is built from TRBV2 and TRBJ1-1, with 9 bases aligning to TRBD1. Germline V lookup: CDR1 SNHLY, CDR2 FYNNEI. With V trimmed by 5 bases and J by 1 base, 2 bases remained unmatched. This CDR3 contains 14 residues. The CDR3 loop reads CASSWDRANTEAFF. CDR3 DNA sequence: TGTGCCAGCAGTTGGGACAGGGCGAACACTGAAGCTTTCTTT.

This chain uses TRBV29-1 with TRBJ2-1; 7 bases align to TRBD1. CDR1 and CDR2 (germline): SQVTM, ANQGSEA. Trimming removed 3 bases from V and 5 bases from J; junction bases left unmatched: 7. CDR3 size: 14 residues. This chain's CDR3 is CSVETYRGDNEQFF. The CDR3 nucleotides are TGCAGCGTTGAGACTTACAGGGGAGACAATGAGCAGTTCTTC.

The CDR3 DNA sequence: TGTGCCAGTGGCAAAGGGAGGACTGAAGCTTTCTTT. Its translation is CASGKGRTEAFF. The gene calls are TRBV19 and TRBJ1-1; D gene ambiguous. CDR1 is LNHDA and CDR2 is SQIVND in the germline V gene (reference sequence). The CDR3 consists of 12 residues. V was trimmed by 8 bases and J by 5 bases, leaving 12 bases between them.

V gene TRBV4-1 combines with J gene TRBJ1-5; D ambiguous. The CDR3 totals 15 residues. Germline CDR1 is MGHRA and CDR2 is YSYEKL. V was trimmed by 0 bases and J by 3 bases, leaving 9 bases between them. In DNA form, the CDR3 reads TGCGCCAGCAGCCAAGATCACGGAAACAATCAGCCCCAGCATTTT. Amino acids: CASSQDHGNNQPQHF.

V usage is TRBV7-8 and J usage is TRBJ2-7; 7 bases are shared with TRBD2. Germline CDR1 is SGHVS and CDR2 is FQNEAQ. The CDR3 sequence is 15 residues long. Trimming took 1 base from V and 3 from J; bases not matched to a gene: 6. CDR3: CASSLVYASGYEQYF. The CDR3 DNA sequence: TGTGCCAGCAGCTTAGTATACGCTAGCGGCTACGAGCAGTACTTC.

This clone was counted a few times. The V call is TRBV7-9, the J call TRBJ1-2; the D is unclear. CDR1 and CDR2 (germline): SEHNR, FQNEAQ (reference sequence). Trimming left V 4 bases short and J 7 bases short, with 10 bases between. The CDR3 runs 12 residues. In DNA form, the CDR3 reads TGTGCCAGCAGCTCTGGCCCAGCTGGCTACACCTTC. Amino acid sequence: CASSSGPAGYTF.

This chain links TRBV7-2 with TRBJ1-1; TRBD1 agrees at 9 bases. This CDR3 comprises 13 residues. Germline values: CDR1 SGHTA, CDR2 FQGNSA. The J segment lost 10 bases and the V segment lost 6 bases, leaving 9 bases of the junction unmatched. In DNA form, the CDR3 reads TGTGCCAGCAGTTCGGGACAGGGTGTACGAGCTTTCTTT. Residues: CASSSGQGVRAFF.

The chain combines TRBV7-9 with TRBJ1-4, with 7 nucleotides matching TRBD1. The germline V gene encodes CDR1 SEHNR and CDR2 FQNEAQ (reference sequence). The CDR3 extends over 18 amino acids. The V and J ends lost 3 bases and 0 bases, in that order; junction bases with no gene match: 10. The CDR3 loop is CASSFPQGEVATNEKLFF. The CDR3, as DNA: TGTGCCAGCAGCTTCCCCCAGGGGGAGGTCGCAACTAATGAAAAACTGTTTTTT.

This chain uses TRBV6-1 with TRBJ2-1; 10 nucleotides agree with TRBD1. J lost 10 bases, V lost 10 bases, and 13 bases had no gene match. The CDR3 is 14 residues long. CDR1 and CDR2 from the germline V gene are MNHNS and SASEGT. For the CDR3, the DNA is TGTGCCACCCGACAGGGGGCTAGCTTTGGGGAGCAGTTCTTC. Its protein product is CATRQGASFGEQFF.

The chain employs TRBV7-2 and TRBJ2-7, with 11 bases identical to TRBD1. Germline-derived CDR1 and CDR2 are SGHTA and FQGNSA. Germline trimming cut 1 base from V and 3 bases from J; bases unmatched to any gene: 5. This CDR3 spans 16 amino acids. CDR3 amino acids: CASSLDWTGGFYEQYF. The CDR3 nucleotides read TGTGCCAGCAGCTTAGATTGGACAGGGGGCTTCTACGAGCAGTACTTC. Based on the CDR3 plus reference TRBV7-2 and TRBJ2-7, the full variable domain is GAGVSQSPSNKVTEKGKDVELRCDPISGHTALYWYRQSLGQGLEFLIYFQGNSAPDKSGLPSDRFSAERTGGSVSTLTIQRTQQEDSAVYLCASSLDWTGGFYEQYFGPGTRLTVT.

The V and J genes are TRBV27 and TRBJ2-3, with D possibly being TRBD2 (5 bases). The CDR3 spans 18 residues. CDR1 is MNHEY and CDR2 is SMNVEV in the germline V gene (reference sequence). The ends were cut back, 5 bases at V and 0 bases at J, with 21 bases in the middle. This chain's CDR3 is CASSARSVARTSTDTQYF. DNA of the CDR3: TGTGCCAGCAGTGCTCGAAGTGTAGCGAGGACTAGCACAGATACGCAGTATTTT.

The V gene is TRBV6-1, the J gene TRBJ1-1; D may be TRBD1 (6 bases). Looked up from germline, CDR1 is MNHNS and CDR2 is SASEGT. Trimming stripped 6 bases from V and 5 bases from J, with 13 bases between. CDR3 length: 13 amino acids. The CDR3 DNA sequence: TGTGCCAGCAGGACCTACAGGGAAACTGAAGCTTTCTTT. Protein product: CASRTYRETEAFF.

As concerns this clone: A much bigger clone sits one base away, suggesting this may be a read error. The CDR3 reads CASSEPDHEQYF. CDR3 nucleotide sequence: TGCGCCAGCAGTGAGCCGGACCACGAGCAGTACTTC. The chain is built from TRBV10-2 and TRBJ2-7; D unclear. Germline V gene lookup returns CDR1 WSHSY and CDR2 SAAADI. The CDR3 length is 12 residues. The V end lost 2 bases, the J end lost 5 bases, and 7 bases lay between the germline ends.

The J gene is TRBJ2-2, the V gene TRBV9; TRBD1 matches 9 bases. Germline loops: CDR1 SGDLS, CDR2 YYNGEE. There are 16 residues in the CDR3. Unmatched junction bases numbered 7, after V lost 3 bases and J lost 4 bases. The CDR3 region is CASSETGGPLTGELFF. The DNA for the CDR3 is TGTGCCAGCAGCGAAACAGGGGGCCCCCTCACCGGGGAGCTGTTTTTT. The variable domain in full, with the rest retrieved from reference TRBV9 and TRBJ2-2, is DSGVTQTPKHLITATGQRVTLRCSPRSGDLSVYWYQQSLDQGLQFLIQYYNGEERAKGNILERFSAQQFPDLHSELNLSSLELGDSALYFCASSETGGPLTGELFFGEGSRLTVL.

The gene calls are TRBV27 and TRBJ1-2, with D maybe TRBD1 (5 bases). The germline V gene has CDR1 MNHEY and CDR2 SMNVEV (reference sequence). The CDR3 has 17 residues. V was pared by 4 bases and J by 0 bases, with 18 bases between. The CDR3 sequence: CASSSHKEGRANYGYTF. CDR3 DNA: TGTGCCAGCAGTTCGCATAAGGAGGGGAGGGCTAACTATGGCTACACCTTC.